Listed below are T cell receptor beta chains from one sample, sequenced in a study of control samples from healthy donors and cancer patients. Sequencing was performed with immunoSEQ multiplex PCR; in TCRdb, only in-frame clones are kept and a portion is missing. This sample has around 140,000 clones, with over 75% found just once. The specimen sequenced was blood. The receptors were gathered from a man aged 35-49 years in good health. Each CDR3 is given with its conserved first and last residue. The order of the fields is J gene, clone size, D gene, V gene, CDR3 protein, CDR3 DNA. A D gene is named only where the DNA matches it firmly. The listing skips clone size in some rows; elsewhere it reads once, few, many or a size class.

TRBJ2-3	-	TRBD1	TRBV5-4	CASSSSAFRTGVGDTQYF	TGTGCCAGCAGCTCTAGTGCCTTTAGGACAGGGGTGGGAGATACGCAGTATTTT
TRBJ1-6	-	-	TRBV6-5	CASRGNSPLHF	TGTGCCAGCAGGGGTAATTCACCCCTCCACTTT
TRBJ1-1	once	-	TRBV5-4	CASRGDGVRGSEAFF	TGTGCCAGCAGAGGTGACGGGGTTCGGGGCTCTGAAGCTTTCTTT
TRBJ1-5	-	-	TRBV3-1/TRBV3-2	CASSQGTGFNQPQHF	TGTGCCAGCAGCCAAGGTACAGGGTTCAATCAGCCCCAGCATTTT
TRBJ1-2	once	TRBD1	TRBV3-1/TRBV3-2	CASSRGQADGYTF	TGTGCCAGCAGCCGAGGACAGGCGGATGGCTACACCTTC
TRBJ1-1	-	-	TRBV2	CASSDRRTGTEAFF	TGTGCCAGCAGCGACAGACGTACGGGAACTGAAGCTTTCTTT
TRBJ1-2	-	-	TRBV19	CASRPTGGNGYTF	TGTGCCAGTAGACCGACCGGGGGCAATGGCTACACCTTC
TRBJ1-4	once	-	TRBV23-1	CASIQTTIRGNEKLFF	TGCGCCAGCATCCAAACTACAATCAGGGGTAATGAAAAACTGTTTTTT
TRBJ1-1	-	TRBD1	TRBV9	CASRAGTGAGTEAFF	TGTGCCAGCAGGGCTGGGACAGGGGCAGGCACTGAAGCTTTCTTT
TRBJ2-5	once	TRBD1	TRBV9	CASSVGGQALMYQETQYF	TGTGCCAGCAGCGTAGGGGGACAGGCCTTGATGTACCAAGAGACCCAGTACTTC
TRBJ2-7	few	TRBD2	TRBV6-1	CASSEGTSGSYEQYF	TGTGCCAGCAGTGAAGGGACTAGCGGCTCCTACGAGCAGTACTTC
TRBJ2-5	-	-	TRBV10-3	CAISVFHGAGQDQGQYF	TGTGCCATCAGTGTCTTTCACGGGGCGGGGCAAGATCAAGGCCAGTACTTC
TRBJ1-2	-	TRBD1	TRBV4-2	CASSQVLGSRGRGGYTF	TGTGCCAGCAGCCAAGTCCTTGGGTCGAGGGGGCGGGGAGGCTACACCTTC
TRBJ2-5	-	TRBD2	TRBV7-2	CASSLFSSGGARQETQYF	TGTGCCAGCAGCTTATTTTCTAGCGGGGGGGCCAGGCAAGAGACCCAGTACTTC
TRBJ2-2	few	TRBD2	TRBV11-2	CASTLDGSGGRAGELFF	TGTGCCAGCACCCTCGATGGCAGCGGGGGGCGGGCCGGGGAGCTGTTTTTT
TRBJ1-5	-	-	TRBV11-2	CASSLQGDNQPQHF	TGTGCCAGCAGCCTACAGGGCGACAATCAGCCCCAGCATTTT
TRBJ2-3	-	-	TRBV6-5	CATSNQGTDTQYF	TGTGCCACCTCAAACCAGGGAACAGATACGCAGTATTTT
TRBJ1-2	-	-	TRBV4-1	CASSQGQLNYGYTF	TGCGCCAGCAGCCAAGGACAGCTAAACTATGGCTACACCTTC
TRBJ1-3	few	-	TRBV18	CASSPQVSLSSSGNTIYF	TGTGCCAGCTCACCACAGGTATCACTTTCGAGCTCTGGAAACACCATATATTTT
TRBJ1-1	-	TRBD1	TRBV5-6	CASSESDRVEINGPFF	TGTGCCAGCAGCGAGTCGGACAGGGTAGAAATTAACGGACCTTTCTTT
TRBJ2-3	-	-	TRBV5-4	CASSLVGRGGSTDTQYF	TGTGCCAGCAGCTTGGTCGGCAGGGGAGGGAGCACAGATACGCAGTATTTT
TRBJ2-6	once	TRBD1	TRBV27	CASTTRGTGVGSGANVLTF	TGTGCCAGCACCACTAGGGGGACAGGGGTGGGATCTGGGGCCAACGTCCTGACTTTC
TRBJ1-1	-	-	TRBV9	CASSVGTARMNTEAFF	TGTGCCAGCAGCGTAGGGACCGCCCGCATGAACACTGAAGCTTTCTTT
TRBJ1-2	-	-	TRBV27	CASSTRDSLRGYTF	TGTGCCAGCTCGACGCGGGACTCCCTTAGGGGCTACACCTTC